Below are 25 T cell receptor beta chains sequenced from a single sample in a study of beta chain features in type 1 diabetes. No antigens are known for them. Points from the study as a whole: Patients with Type 1 diabetes showed moderately but significantly shorter TCRB CDR3s in all four CD4+ subsets.

Isolated RNA was reverse transcribed in full, so expressed TCRB transcripts were sequenced. Profiled with immunoSEQ multiplex PCR; TCRdb holds only in-frame clones, not every one. The data show 600,000 or so clones, over 12% seen once. Material: naive CD4+ T cells from blood. All receptors derive from a young man with type 1 diabetes.

The table lists this clone with a few counts. The genes are TRBV9 and TRBJ1-4, with 9 nucleotides matching TRBD1. This CDR3 contains 16 residues. The trim removed 2 bases at V and 8 bases at J, leaving 10 bases unmatched. Germline V CDR1 and CDR2: SGDLS, YYNGEE. Written as DNA, the CDR3 is TGTGCCAGCAGCGTGGCGTCCGGGACAGGGCACGAAAAACTGTTTTTT. It yields the protein CASSVASGTGHEKLFF.

V usage is TRBV28 and J usage is TRBJ1-1; 7 bases align to TRBD1. Germline CDR1 is MDHEN and CDR2 is SYDVKM. Germline trimming cut 7 bases from V and 4 bases from J; bases unmatched to any gene: 6. The CDR3 contains 13 residues. The CDR3 DNA reads TGTGCCAGCAACAGGGGAGTGGTCACTGAAGCTTTCTTT. Translation gives CASNRGVVTEAFF. Filled out from reference TRBV28 and TRBJ1-1, the complete variable domain reads DVKVTQSSRYLVKRTGEKVFLECVQDMDHENMFWYRQDPGLGLRLIYFSYDVKMKEKGDIPEGYSVSREKKERFSLILESASTNQTSMYLCASNRGVVTEAFFGQGTRLTVV.

V and J are TRBV28 and TRBJ2-3, with TRBD1 identical over 7 bases. Germline V gene lookup returns CDR1 MDHEN and CDR2 SYDVKM. Trimming removed 6 bases from V and 1 base from J; junction bases left unmatched: 7. The CDR3 is 15 amino acids. The CDR3 nucleotides are TGTGCCAGCAGCTTAGTAGGGGGCGGCACAGATACGCAGTATTTT. This sequence encodes CASSLVGGGTDTQYF. Filled out from reference TRBV28 and TRBJ2-3, the complete variable domain reads DVKVTQSSRYLVKRTGEKVFLECVQDMDHENMFWYRQDPGLGLRLIYFSYDVKMKEKGDIPEGYSVSREKKERFSLILESASTNQTSMYLCASSLVGGGTDTQYFGPGTRLTVL.

This clone was detected a few times. The chain employs TRBV5-6 and TRBJ2-6, with a tentative D call TRBD2 (5 bases). CDR1 SGHDT and CDR2 YYEEEE come from the germline V gene. Trimming cost V 5 bases and J 2 bases, with 17 bases left between them. The CDR3 consists of 17 residues. CDR3 coding DNA: TGTGCCAGCAGTCGCGGGCCCGAGAGGGCTGGGGCCAACGTCCTGACTTTC. Its translation is CASSRGPERAGANVLTF. The full variable domain, with the rest looked up from reference TRBV5-6 and TRBJ2-6, is DAGVTQSPTHLIKTRGQQVTLRCSPKSGHDTVSWYQQALGQGPQFIFQYYEEEERQRGNFPDRFSGHQFPNYSSELNVNALLLGDSALYLCASSRGPERAGANVLTFGAGSRLTVL.

The V gene is TRBV9, the J gene TRBJ1-4, with D possibly being TRBD1 (5 bases). Germline loops: CDR1 SGDLS, CDR2 YYNGEE. The CDR3 totals 15 residues. V lost 3 bases and J 6 bases, leaving 15 bases between the germline ends. The CDR3 bases are TGTGCCAGCAGCGCCGGGGCCCCCAGGTATGAAAAACTGTTTTTT. Its protein is CASSAGAPRYEKLFF.

This clone was picked up a small number of times. The chain is built from TRBV28 and TRBJ2-2, with no clear D. The ends were cut back, 4 bases at V and 7 bases at J, with 13 bases in the middle. In germline, CDR1 is MDHEN, CDR2 SYDVKM. The CDR3 is made up of 14 amino acids. The CDR3 loop reads CASSSMGLIGELFF. CDR3 DNA sequence: TGTGCCAGCAGTTCTATGGGCCTAATCGGGGAGCTGTTTTTT.

The rearrangement joins TRBV7-2 to TRBJ2-1, with 7 bases matching TRBD2. The CDR3 spans 13 residues. V lost 5 bases, J lost 7 bases, and 5 bases stayed unmatched. The germline gives CDR1 SGHTA, CDR2 FQGNSA. The DNA for the CDR3 is TGTGCCAGCAGCGCCCGGACTAGAAATGAGCAGTTCTTC. This translates into CASSARTRNEQFF. Looking up the rest from reference TRBV7-2 and TRBJ2-1 gives the full variable domain: GAGVSQSPSNKVTEKGKDVELRCDPISGHTALYWYRQSLGQGLEFLIYFQGNSAPDKSGLPSDRFSAERTGGSVSTLTIQRTQQEDSAVYLCASSARTRNEQFFGPGTRLTVL.

The rearrangement joins TRBV6-6 to TRBJ1-2, with D tentatively TRBD1 (6 bases). In germline, CDR1 is MNHNY, CDR2 SVGAGI (reference sequence). The CDR3 runs to 13 residues. The germline V and J ends were trimmed by 7 bases and 3 bases, with 12 bases remaining between them. CDR3 coding DNA: TGTGCCAGCACCCGACAGGACCACTATGGCTACACCTTC. Amino acid sequence: CASTRQDHYGYTF.

This clone appeared a few times. The rearrangement joins TRBV29-1 to TRBJ1-5; D ambiguous. The CDR3 length is 14 residues. V lost 4 bases and J lost 0, with 10 bases in between. Germline V CDR1 and CDR2: SQVTM, ANQGSEA. The CDR3 loop is CSVAGVNSNQPQHF. The CDR3, as DNA: TGCAGCGTTGCTGGGGTTAATAGCAATCAGCCCCAGCATTTT. The complete variable domain, with remaining parts taken from reference TRBV29-1 and TRBJ1-5, reads SAVISQKPSRDICQRGTSLTIQCQVDSQVTMMFWYRQQPGQSLTLIATANQGSEATYESGFVIDKFPISRPNLTFSTLTVSNMSPEDSSIYLCSVAGVNSNQPQHFGDGTRLSIL.

This clone was found a few times. The rearrangement joins TRBV7-9 to TRBJ2-3, with TRBD2 matching 13 bases. Looked up from germline, CDR1 is SEHNR and CDR2 is FQNEAQ (reference sequence). The CDR3 is 16 residues long. The V gene end was trimmed by 4 bases and the J gene end by 0 bases; junction bases not matched to a gene: 1. CDR3 coding DNA: TGTGCCAGCAGCTCGACTAGCGGGGGGAGCACAGATACGCAGTATTTT. Translating it yields CASSSTSGGSTDTQYF.

CDR3 coding DNA: TGTGCTCTCGCCCCCTCCTACAATGAGCAGTTCTTC. It encodes CALAPSYNEQFF. This rearrangement joins TRBV2 to TRBJ2-1; D unresolved. There are 12 residues in the CDR3. Germline V gene sequence: CDR1 SNHLY, CDR2 FYNNEI.

This clone was counted only a few times. Other DNA sequences in the sample encode the same CDR3. V usage is TRBV29-1 and J usage is TRBJ1-1; unclear D gene. The CDR3 loop spans 12 amino acids. Between the trimmed V and J ends, which lost 3 bases and 0 bases, there was a span of 5 bases. Germline CDR1 reads SQVTM; CDR2 reads ANQGSEA. The CDR3 sequence: CSVDRMNTEAFF. For the CDR3, the DNA is TGCAGCGTTGATCGAATGAACACTGAAGCTTTCTTT. Full variable domain (outside the CDR3, taken from reference TRBV29-1 and TRBJ1-1): SAVISQKPSRDICQRGTSLTIQCQVDSQVTMMFWYRQQPGQSLTLIATANQGSEATYESGFVIDKFPISRPNLTFSTLTVSNMSPEDSSIYLCSVDRMNTEAFFGQGTRLTVV.

The gene calls are TRBV18 and TRBJ2-7; D is uncertain. This CDR3 is 12 amino acids long. Trimming took off 5 bases at V and 2 bases at J, with 7 bases between the two ends. CDR1 is KGHSH, CDR2 LQKENI, per germline. This chain's CDR3 is CASSSLPYEQYF. The DNA of the CDR3 is TGTGCCAGCTCATCTTTACCCTACGAGCAGTACTTC.

This clone was counted between two and nine times. The chain recombines TRBV5-4 with TRBJ2-5; 10 bases fit TRBD1. The ends lost 4 bases at V and 5 bases at J; junction bases unmatched: 11. Germline CDR1 SGHNT, CDR2 YYREEE (reference sequence). There are 16 residues in the CDR3. The CDR3 protein is CASSPYLGQGGETQYF. In nucleotides, the CDR3 is TGTGCCAGCAGCCCCTACCTTGGACAGGGGGGGGAGACCCAGTACTTC.

This clone has only a few counts. This CDR3 reads CASSPSRDRVEQFF. The CDR3 region has the DNA TGTGCCAGCTCACCGTCCCGGGACAGGGTTGAGCAGTTCTTC. The chain employs TRBV18 and TRBJ2-1; 9 bases line up with TRBD1. Looked up from germline, CDR1 is KGHSH and CDR2 is LQKENI. The CDR3 is made up of 14 amino acids. V lost 3 bases to trimming and J lost 9 bases; unmatched junction nucleotides: 6. Combining the CDR3 with reference TRBV18 and TRBJ2-1 gives the whole variable domain NAGVMQNPRHLVRRRGQEARLRCSPMKGHSHVYWYRQLPEEGLKFMVYLQKENIIDESGMPKERFSAEFPKEGPSILRIQQVVRGDSAAYFCASSPSRDRVEQFFGPGTRLTVL.

V is TRBV9 and J is TRBJ1-4; D is unresolved. This CDR3 has 13 amino acids. Trimming stripped 0 bases from V and 10 bases from J, with 10 bases between. Germline lookup yields CDR1 SGDLS and CDR2 YYNGEE. CDR3 nucleotides: TGTGCCAGCAGCGTAGACCAGGATGGAAAACTGTTTTTT. It encodes CASSVDQDGKLFF.

The V call is TRBV9, the J call TRBJ2-3, with a possible D match to TRBD2 (5 bases). Per germline, CDR1 SGDLS and CDR2 YYNGEE. The CDR3 length is 16 residues. V was trimmed by 0 bases and J by 4 bases, leaving 15 bases between them. The CDR3 loop reads CASSVEGPGGADTQYF. The CDR3 region has the DNA TGTGCCAGCAGCGTAGAGGGCCCTGGAGGCGCAGATACGCAGTATTTT.

This clone was seen a few times. The J gene is TRBJ2-3, the V gene TRBV7-2; TRBD2 matches at 9 bases. The CDR3 is made up of 15 amino acids. CDR1 and CDR2 from the germline V gene are SGHTA and FQGNSA. The ends lost 1 base at V and 6 bases at J; junction bases unmatched: 5. The CDR3 DNA reads TGTGCCAGCAGCTTAGAGGCGGGAGGGCGTGATACGCAGTATTTT. It specifies CASSLEAGGRDTQYF.

This clone was detected a few times. The chain uses TRBV28 and TRBJ1-1, with a tentative D call TRBD1 (5 bases). The CDR3 contains 13 residues. Per the germline V gene, CDR1 is MDHEN and CDR2 is SYDVKM. The germline V and J ends were trimmed by 5 bases and 11 bases, with 18 bases remaining between them. The CDR3 region has the DNA TGTGCCAGCAGTAAATTCGAGGGGTCGGGGGCTTTCTTT. Protein product: CASSKFEGSGAFF.

V usage is TRBV23-1 and J usage is TRBJ2-3, with D uncertain. TRBV23-1 is assigned to the ORF class and has an uncertain function. The CDR3 extends over 16 amino acids. Deletions cut 3 bases from V and 2 bases from J, with 15 bases between. The CDR3 sequence is CASSHPHHRNTDTQYF. In nucleotides, the CDR3 is TGCGCCAGCAGTCATCCCCACCACAGAAACACAGATACGCAGTATTTT.

This chain connects TRBV5-1 to TRBJ2-7; 9 bases match TRBD1. CDR3 length: 15 residues. V gave up 0 bases and J gave up 5 bases; unmatched junction bases: 6. Germline V gene sequence: CDR1 SGHRS, CDR2 YFSETQ. The CDR3 DNA reads TGCGCCAGCAGCTTGGGCACGGACAGGGGCGACGAGCAGTACTTC. Its translation: CASSLGTDRGDEQYF. The full variable domain, with the rest looked up from reference TRBV5-1 and TRBJ2-7, is KAGVTQTPRYLIKTRGQQVTLSCSPISGHRSVSWYQQTPGQGLQFLFEYFSETQRNKGNFPGRFSGRQFSNSRSEMNVSTLELGDSALYLCASSLGTDRGDEQYFGPGTRLTVT.

This clone was found a few times. This sequence joins TRBV30 and TRBJ1-5, with D possibly being TRBD1 (5 bases). V was trimmed by 0 bases and J by 6 bases, leaving 12 bases between them. Per the germline V gene, CDR1 is GTSNPN and CDR2 is SVGIG (reference sequence). The CDR3 runs to 14 residues. The CDR3 nucleotides read TGTGCCTGGAGTGTTACAGGAATTAGTCAGCCCCAGCATTTT. Translating it yields CAWSVTGISQPQHF.

V gene TRBV5-1 combines with J gene TRBJ2-7; D gene ambiguous. CDR1 is SGHRS, CDR2 YFSETQ, per germline. The CDR3 has 14 residues. Trimming left V 2 bases short and J 0 bases short, with 9 bases between. The CDR3 DNA follows: TGCGCCAGCAGCTTTTCCCAGAGCTCCTACGAGCAGTACTTC. Translated, it gives CASSFSQSSYEQYF.

This clone has just a few counts. A junction boundary mismatches the germline segment, possibly from a read error. The rearrangement uses TRBV6-5 and TRBJ2-1, with 7 bases fitting TRBD1. Germline CDR1 is MNHEY and CDR2 is SVGAGI. This CDR3 contains 14 residues. The CDR3 region is CAISARNRGNEQFF. In DNA, the CDR3 is TGTGCCATCAGTGCCCGTAACAGGGGAAATGAGCAGTTCTTC.

Only a few counts were recorded for this clone. This chain joins TRBV7-9 and TRBJ1-2; 9 nucleotides align to TRBD1. The CDR3 loop spans 14 amino acids. Trimming took 2 bases from V and 4 from J; bases not matched to a gene: 2. In germline, CDR1 is SEHNR, CDR2 FQNEAQ (reference sequence). As DNA, the CDR3 is TGTGCCAGCAGCTTAACACAGGGGGCCTATGGCTACACCTTC. Translated: CASSLTQGAYGYTF.